A single sample is the source of the 27 T cell receptor beta chains below, sequenced in a study of blood T cell repertoires in COVID-19 (dated by TCRdb to 2018 to 2021). Library preparation was by the immunoSEQ multiplex PCR assay. TCRdb took this table from immuneACCESS and kept in-frame rearrangements with V and J called. Such tables lack part of the clones; where checked against another copy, unresolved V genes explain under half of the gap, and the rest is unexplained. The sample table lists roughly 140,000 clones, 84% of them with a count of one. The ten largest clones take up approximately 6.5% of the sample. Sequenced: peripheral blood. The source is a human donor in a cohort sampled during active COVID-19.

The rearrangement links TRBV5-4 to TRBJ1-2; D uncertain. The CDR3 extends over 14 amino acids. Germline V gives CDR1 SGHNT, CDR2 YYREEE (reference sequence). Trimming shortened V by 4 bases and J by 7 bases, and 17 bases separated the two germline ends. The DNA of the CDR3 is TGTGCCAGCAGCGCCCGTGAGGCCGGATTTGGCTACACCTTC. This translates into CASSAREAGFGYTF.

The J gene is TRBJ2-6, the V gene TRBV7-3; the match to TRBD1 covers 11 bases. Trimming removed 5 bases from V and 4 bases from J; junction bases left unmatched: 7. CDR3 size: 17 residues. The germline V gene has CDR1 SGHTA and CDR2 FQGTGA. The CDR3 spells CASSAGQGAAGANVLTF. The CDR3 region has the DNA TGTGCCAGCAGCGCCGGACAGGGGGCGGCCGGGGCCAACGTCCTGACTTTC.

The rearrangement links TRBV28 to TRBJ1-1, with D possibly matching TRBD1 (5 bases). CDR1 MDHEN and CDR2 SYDVKM come from the germline V gene. Trimming removed 5 bases at V and 0 bases at J, with 13 bases between. The CDR3 loop spans 15 amino acids. CDR3 sequence (DNA): TGTGCCAGCAGTGGCCCGACAGCAATGAACACTGAAGCTTTCTTT. Amino acids: CASSGPTAMNTEAFF. Variable domain in full (rest from reference TRBV28 and TRBJ1-1): DVKVTQSSRYLVKRTGEKVFLECVQDMDHENMFWYRQDPGLGLRLIYFSYDVKMKEKGDIPEGYSVSREKKERFSLILESASTNQTSMYLCASSGPTAMNTEAFFGQGTRLTVV.

The chain uses TRBV6-2 or TRBV6-3 and TRBJ2-1; TRBD1 agrees at 7 bases. Germline V gene data show CDR1 as MNHEY and CDR2 as SVGEGT. This CDR3 comprises 15 residues. Trimming took 0 bases from V and 3 from J; bases not matched to a gene: 2. This CDR3 is CASSYSGTDYNEQFF. The CDR3 region has the DNA TGTGCCAGCAGTTACTCCGGGACAGACTACAATGAGCAGTTCTTC.

This chain uses TRBV29-1 with TRBJ1-1; TRBD1 is a possible D gene (6 bases). Looked up from germline, CDR1 is SQVTM and CDR2 is ANQGSEA. The CDR3 totals 14 residues. Trimming removed 4 bases from V and 4 bases from J, with 16 bases in between. The CDR3 loop is CSVGEGGAGTEAFF. Written as DNA, the CDR3 is TGCAGCGTTGGGGAGGGGGGTGCTGGCACTGAAGCTTTCTTT.

The rearrangement links TRBV10-3 to TRBJ2-5, with a tentative D call TRBD1 (6 bases). Germline V lookup: CDR1 ENHRY, CDR2 SYGVKD. V shed 2 bases and J shed 0 bases, with 10 bases lying between them. CDR3 length: 15 amino acids. Here the CDR3 reads CAISEGQPYQETQYF. The DNA of the CDR3 is TGTGCCATCAGTGAGGGACAGCCGTACCAAGAGACCCAGTACTTC.

The rearrangement joins TRBV10-3 to TRBJ1-5; 9 nucleotides agree with TRBD1. This CDR3 contains 15 residues. V shed 0 bases, J shed 4 bases, and the junction held 1 base outside the gene matches. Germline CDR1 reads ENHRY; CDR2 reads SYGVKD. CDR3 sequence reads: CAISESGTGNQPQHF. The CDR3 DNA sequence: TGTGCCATCAGTGAGTCCGGGACAGGGAATCAGCCCCAGCATTTT.

V usage is TRBV11-2 and J usage is TRBJ2-5, with 8 bases matching TRBD2. The CDR3 extends over 17 amino acids. In germline, CDR1 is SGHAT, CDR2 FQNNGV. The junction had 12 bases not matched to a gene; V was cut back by 1 base and J by 5 bases. The CDR3 nucleotides read TGTGCCAGCAGCTTAGTTCGTCGGATTAGCGGGGATGAGACCCAGTACTTC. This codes for CASSLVRRISGDETQYF.

The V call is TRBV19, the J call TRBJ2-1, with D possibly TRBD1 on 6 matching bases. Germline CDR1 is LNHDA and CDR2 is SQIVND (reference sequence). V dropped 4 bases and J dropped 2 bases, with 12 bases sitting between them. The CDR3 is 15 residues long. This CDR3 reads CASSTRDTAYNEQFF. The CDR3 coding sequence is TGTGCCAGTAGTACCCGGGACACCGCCTACAATGAGCAGTTCTTC.

The chain combines TRBV18 with TRBJ1-5, with TRBD1 matching over 9 bases. Germline trimming cut 6 bases from V and 6 bases from J; bases unmatched to any gene: 6. Germline V gives CDR1 KGHSH, CDR2 LQKENI. There are 14 residues in the CDR3. The CDR3 reads CASSPGQGFQPQHF. In DNA, the CDR3 is TGTGCCAGCTCTCCGGGACAGGGATTTCAGCCCCAGCATTTT.

The chain employs TRBV9 and TRBJ2-1; 8 bases are shared with TRBD2. Germline values: CDR1 SGDLS, CDR2 YYNGEE. The CDR3 is 15 amino acids. Trimming took 0 bases from V and 8 from J; bases not matched to a gene: 7. In nucleotides, the CDR3 is TGTGCCAGCAGCGTAGGGGCGGGGGGACCCCATGAGCAGTTCTTC. Its protein is CASSVGAGGPHEQFF. The full variable domain, in which reference TRBV9 and TRBJ2-1 provide the parts outside the CDR3, is DSGVTQTPKHLITATGQRVTLRCSPRSGDLSVYWYQQSLDQGLQFLIQYYNGEERAKGNILERFSAQQFPDLHSELNLSSLELGDSALYFCASSVGAGGPHEQFFGPGTRLTVL.

This chain links TRBV5-1 with TRBJ2-1; 7 bases align to TRBD2. In germline, CDR1 is SGHRS, CDR2 YFSETQ. CDR3 size: 17 residues. Trimming at V came to 0 bases and at J to 0 bases, leaving 6 bases not matched to a gene. CDR3 in amino acids: CASSLGAGRLSYNEQFF. For the CDR3, the DNA is TGCGCCAGCAGCTTGGGAGCGGGGCGACTCTCCTACAATGAGCAGTTCTTC.

The rearrangement uses TRBV7-9 and TRBJ1-3; tentative D call: TRBD1 (6 bases). Germline values: CDR1 SEHNR, CDR2 FQNEAQ (reference sequence). The CDR3 extends over 17 amino acids. Trimming left V 5 bases short and J 0 bases short, with 17 bases between. Here the CDR3 reads CASSKTGTQLSGNTIYF. Here the CDR3 DNA reads TGTGCCAGCAGCAAAACAGGGACCCAACTCTCTGGAAACACCATATATTTT.

For the CDR3, the DNA is TGTGCCAGCTCGCTCCTGCCAGGGAAGAACACCGGGGAGCTGTTTTTT. Translating it yields CASSLLPGKNTGELFF. The V and J genes are TRBV18 and TRBJ2-2, with a possible D match to TRBD1 (5 bases). Germline V lookup: CDR1 KGHSH, CDR2 LQKENI. The germline V and J ends were trimmed by 6 bases and 1 base, with 15 bases remaining between them. This CDR3 region has 16 residues.

This chain joins TRBV19 and TRBJ1-5, with D possibly being TRBD1 (5 bases). Germline lookup yields CDR1 LNHDA and CDR2 SQIVND (reference sequence). There are 14 residues in the CDR3. V gave up 4 bases and J gave up 0 bases, with 7 bases separating them. The CDR3 protein is CASSTGLSNQPQHF. CDR3 sequence (DNA): TGTGCCAGTAGTACAGGGCTTAGCAATCAGCCCCAGCATTTT.

The chain employs TRBV7-2 and TRBJ2-2, with 10 bases fitting TRBD1. The CDR3 contains 14 residues. Germline lookup yields CDR1 SGHTA and CDR2 FQGNSA. With 4 bases clipped from V and 4 bases from J, the junction kept 0 bases outside the gene matches. The CDR3 is CASSWTGGTGELFF. CDR3 sequence (DNA): TGTGCCAGCAGCTGGACAGGGGGCACCGGGGAGCTGTTTTTT.

V is TRBV6-6 and J is TRBJ1-2; weak D call: TRBD1 (5 bases). Germline CDR1 reads MNHNY; CDR2 reads SVGAGI (reference sequence). The V gene lost 11 bases and the J gene lost 8 bases, with 18 bases spanning the gap. CDR3 length equals 12 residues. CDR3 coding DNA: TGTGCCGGGGGGTTGAGGTTGGCAGGCTACACCTTC. Protein: CAGGLRLAGYTF.

The CDR3, as DNA: TGTGCCAGCAGCCAAGATTTGGCAGCAACTAATGAAAAACTGTTTTTT. Translation gives CASSQDLAATNEKLFF. J is TRBJ1-4 and V is TRBV14; D uncertain. This CDR3 comprises 16 residues. Germline V lookup: CDR1 SGHDN, CDR2 FVKESK. V lost 0 bases and J 0 bases, leaving 8 bases between the germline ends.

This clone has a handful of counts. The rearrangement links TRBV11-3 to TRBJ2-1; 14 bases align to TRBD2. V dropped 4 bases and J dropped 8; count of bases not matched to a gene: 10. Germline CDR1 and CDR2: SGHNT and YENEEA. This CDR3 spans 17 amino acids. CDR3 sequence reads: CASSSGLAGGGRYEQFF. Written as DNA, the CDR3 is TGTGCCAGCAGCTCAGGACTAGCGGGGGGCGGTAGGTATGAGCAGTTCTTC.

In this sample, this clone turned up once. The chain recombines TRBV7-3 with TRBJ2-5, with 9 positions matching TRBD2. The germline V gene encodes CDR1 SGHTA and CDR2 FQGTGA. The CDR3 is 14 residues long. V shed 5 bases and J 1 base; nucleotides not matched to a gene: 2. Here the CDR3 DNA reads TGTGCCAGCAGCCGCGGGGGGGTCCAAGAGACCCAGTACTTC. Translation gives CASSRGGVQETQYF.

This chain uses TRBV3-1 (or the pseudogene TRBV3-2) with TRBJ1-6; D ambiguous. This CDR3 comprises 14 residues. Trimming cost V 0 bases and J 10 bases, with 10 bases left between them. Looked up from germline, CDR1 is LGHDT and CDR2 is YNNKEL (reference sequence). The CDR3 region is CASSQDLRLSPLHF. The DNA for the CDR3 is TGTGCCAGCAGCCAAGATTTACGGTTATCACCCCTCCACTTT.

In its sample, this clone was seen once. This chain joins TRBV6-2 or TRBV6-3 and TRBJ2-1; D remains ambiguous. The V end lost 2 bases, the J end lost 6 bases, and 5 bases lay between the germline ends. This CDR3 spans 12 amino acids. Germline V CDR1 and CDR2: MNHEY, SVGEGT. The CDR3 loop reads CASSYPSNEQFF. The CDR3 DNA follows: TGTGCCAGCAGTTACCCTAGCAATGAGCAGTTCTTC.

V usage is TRBV11-2 and J usage is TRBJ1-2; D unresolved. The CDR3 runs to 15 residues. Germline V lookup: CDR1 SGHAT, CDR2 FQNNGV. V was trimmed by 2 bases and J by 4 bases, leaving 14 bases between them. The CDR3 sequence: CASSLSPVSGYGYTF. In DNA form, the CDR3 reads TGTGCCAGCAGCTTATCCCCGGTATCAGGCTATGGCTACACCTTC.

The chain has TRBV5-4 and TRBJ1-4, with 7 bases lining up with TRBD1. CDR1 is SGHNT, CDR2 YYREEE, per germline (reference sequence). V lost 3 bases, J lost 5 bases, and 4 bases stayed unmatched. The CDR3 extends over 14 amino acids. CDR3 in DNA: TGTGCCAGCAGCTCCGGGACAGAGAATGAAAAACTGTTTTTT. This translates into CASSSGTENEKLFF.

The chain carries TRBV28 and TRBJ2-2; 10 nucleotides align to TRBD1. CDR1 is MDHEN, CDR2 SYDVKM, per germline. The CDR3 spans 15 residues. J gave up 6 bases and V 5 bases, and 6 bases lay outside the gene matches. The CDR3 is CASSPGTGVSGELFF. The CDR3 DNA follows: TGTGCCAGCAGTCCCGGGACAGGGGTGTCCGGGGAGCTGTTTTTT.

In this sample, this clone turned up a few times. The CDR3 is CASSKRVGGATTEAFF. DNA of the CDR3: TGTGCCAGCAGTAAAAGAGTAGGGGGCGCCACCACTGAAGCTTTCTTT. The chain combines TRBV6-2 or TRBV6-3 with TRBJ1-1; 7 nucleotides line up with TRBD1. V was pared by 5 bases and J by 4 bases, with 13 bases of the junction left unmatched. This CDR3 region has 16 residues. The germline V gene has CDR1 MNHEY and CDR2 SVGEGT.

The count of this clone is one. The rearrangement joins TRBV6-5 to TRBJ1-4; D is uncertain. The germline V gene encodes CDR1 MNHEY and CDR2 SVGAGI. This CDR3 spans 12 amino acids. Trimming removed 6 bases from V and 4 bases from J, with 6 bases in between. The CDR3 region has the DNA TGTGCCAGCAGCTATAGTAATGAAAAACTGTTTTTT. It codes for CASSYSNEKLFF.